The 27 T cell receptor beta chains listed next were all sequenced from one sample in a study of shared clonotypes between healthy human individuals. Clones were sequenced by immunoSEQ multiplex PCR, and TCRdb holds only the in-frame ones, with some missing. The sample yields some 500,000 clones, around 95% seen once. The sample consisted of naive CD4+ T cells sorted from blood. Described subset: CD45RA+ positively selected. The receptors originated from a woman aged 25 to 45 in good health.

CDR3 protein: CASSLTPDNSYEQYF. The CDR3 DNA is TGTGCCAGCAGTCTAACCCCCGACAACTCCTACGAGCAGTACTTC. The chain carries TRBV28 and TRBJ2-7; D remains ambiguous. V lost 5 bases to trimming and J lost 0 bases, with 14 bases between them. The CDR3 spans 15 residues. The V gene's germline CDR1 is MDHEN and CDR2 SYDVKM.

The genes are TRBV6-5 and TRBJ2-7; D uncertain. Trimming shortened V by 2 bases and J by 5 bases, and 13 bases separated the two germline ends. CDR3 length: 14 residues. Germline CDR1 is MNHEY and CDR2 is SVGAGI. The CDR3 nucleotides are TGTGCCAGCAGTTACGAACTATTTTCCGACGAGCAGTACTTC. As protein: CASSYELFSDEQYF.

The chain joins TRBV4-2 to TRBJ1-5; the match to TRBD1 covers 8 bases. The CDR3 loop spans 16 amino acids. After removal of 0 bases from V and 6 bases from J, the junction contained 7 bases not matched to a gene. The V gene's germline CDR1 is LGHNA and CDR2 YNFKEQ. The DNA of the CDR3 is TGTGCCAGCAGCCAAGATTATGGACAGGGATTTCAGCCCCAGCATTTT. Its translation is CASSQDYGQGFQPQHF.

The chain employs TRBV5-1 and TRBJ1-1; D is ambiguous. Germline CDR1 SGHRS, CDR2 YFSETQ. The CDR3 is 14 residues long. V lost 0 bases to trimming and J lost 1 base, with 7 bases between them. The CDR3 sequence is CASSLGGKNTEAFF. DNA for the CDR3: TGCGCCAGCAGCTTGGGAGGAAAGAACACTGAAGCTTTCTTT.

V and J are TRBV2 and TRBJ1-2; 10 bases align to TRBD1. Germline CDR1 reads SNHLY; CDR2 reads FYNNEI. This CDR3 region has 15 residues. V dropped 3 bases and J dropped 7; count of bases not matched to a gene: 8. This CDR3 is CASSDDRGQAPGYTF. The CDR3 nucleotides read TGTGCCAGCAGTGATGACAGGGGGCAAGCTCCTGGCTACACCTTC.

CDR3 loop: CASSRGQGASGGEQYF. The DNA of the CDR3 is TGTGCCAGCTCACGGGGACAGGGAGCTTCCGGGGGCGAGCAGTACTTC. The J gene is TRBJ2-7, the V gene TRBV18, with 9 bases aligning to TRBD1. The CDR3 has 16 amino acids. The V gene end was trimmed by 4 bases and the J gene end by 6 bases; junction bases not matched to a gene: 13. Germline V lookup: CDR1 KGHSH, CDR2 LQKENI.

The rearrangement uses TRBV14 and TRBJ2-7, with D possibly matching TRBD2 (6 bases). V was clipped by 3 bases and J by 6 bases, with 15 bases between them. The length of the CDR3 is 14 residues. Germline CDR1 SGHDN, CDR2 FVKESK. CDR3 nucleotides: TGTGCCAGCAGCCAGGGGACTGGCTTGGGCGAGCAGTACTTC. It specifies CASSQGTGLGEQYF.

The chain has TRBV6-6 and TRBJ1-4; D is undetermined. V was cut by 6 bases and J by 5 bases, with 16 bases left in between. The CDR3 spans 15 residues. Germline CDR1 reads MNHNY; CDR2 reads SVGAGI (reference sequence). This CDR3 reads CASRPPGTDNEKLFF. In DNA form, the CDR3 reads TGTGCCAGCAGACCACCGGGAACGGACAATGAAAAACTGTTTTTT.

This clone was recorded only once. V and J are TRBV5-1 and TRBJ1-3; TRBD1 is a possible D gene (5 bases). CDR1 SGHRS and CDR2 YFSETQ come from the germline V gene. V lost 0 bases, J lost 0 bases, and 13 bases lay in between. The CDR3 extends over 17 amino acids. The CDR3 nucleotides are TGCGCCAGCAGCTTGGGGGACGGCCATACCTCTGGAAACACCATATATTTT. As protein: CASSLGDGHTSGNTIYF.

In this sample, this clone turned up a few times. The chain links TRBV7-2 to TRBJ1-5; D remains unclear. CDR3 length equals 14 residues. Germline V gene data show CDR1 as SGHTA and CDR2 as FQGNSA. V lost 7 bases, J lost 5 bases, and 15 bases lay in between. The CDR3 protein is CASTGGQYDQPQHF. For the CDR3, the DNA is TGTGCCAGCACGGGCGGCCAGTATGATCAGCCCCAGCATTTT.

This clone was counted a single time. The CDR3 DNA sequence: TGTGCCAGCAGTCTAGCGGAAGGAACCTACGAGCAGTACTTC. This translates into CASSLAEGTYEQYF. The chain couples TRBV6-6 to TRBJ2-7; the match to TRBD2 covers 7 bases. Germline lookup yields CDR1 MNHNY and CDR2 SVGAGI (reference sequence). The CDR3 covers 14 residues. V shed 5 bases and J 2 bases; nucleotides not matched to a gene: 6.

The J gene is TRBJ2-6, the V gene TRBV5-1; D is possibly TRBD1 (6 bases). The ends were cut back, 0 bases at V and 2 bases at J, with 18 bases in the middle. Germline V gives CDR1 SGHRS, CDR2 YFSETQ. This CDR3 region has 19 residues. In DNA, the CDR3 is TGCGCCAGCAGCTTGGCCCCTCTCTTTCAGGGGACTGGGGCCAACGTCCTGACTTTC. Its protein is CASSLAPLFQGTGANVLTF. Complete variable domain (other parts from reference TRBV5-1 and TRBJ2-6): KAGVTQTPRYLIKTRGQQVTLSCSPISGHRSVSWYQQTPGQGLQFLFEYFSETQRNKGNFPGRFSGRQFSNSRSEMNVSTLELGDSALYLCASSLAPLFQGTGANVLTFGAGSRLTVL.

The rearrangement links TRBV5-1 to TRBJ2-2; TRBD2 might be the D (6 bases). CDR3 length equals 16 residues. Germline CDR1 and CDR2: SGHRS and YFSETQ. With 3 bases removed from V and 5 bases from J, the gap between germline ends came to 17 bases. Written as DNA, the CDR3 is TGCGCCAGCAGCTCTAGGGGTAGCGGAAGAACCGGGGAGCTGTTTTTT. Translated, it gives CASSSRGSGRTGELFF.

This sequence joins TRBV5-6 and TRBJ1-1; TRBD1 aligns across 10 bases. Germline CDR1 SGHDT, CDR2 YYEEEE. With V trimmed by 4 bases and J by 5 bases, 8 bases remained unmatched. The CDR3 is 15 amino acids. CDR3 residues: CASSRGDRGETEAFF. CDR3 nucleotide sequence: TGTGCCAGCAGCCGCGGGGACAGGGGTGAGACTGAAGCTTTCTTT.

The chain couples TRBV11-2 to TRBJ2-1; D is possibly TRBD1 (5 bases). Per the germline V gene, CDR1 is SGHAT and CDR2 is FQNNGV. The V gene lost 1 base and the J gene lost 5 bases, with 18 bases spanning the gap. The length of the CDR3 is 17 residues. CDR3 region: CASSLGPAGFRNNEQFF. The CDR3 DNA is TGTGCCAGCAGCTTAGGGCCGGCAGGGTTCCGTAACAATGAGCAGTTCTTC.

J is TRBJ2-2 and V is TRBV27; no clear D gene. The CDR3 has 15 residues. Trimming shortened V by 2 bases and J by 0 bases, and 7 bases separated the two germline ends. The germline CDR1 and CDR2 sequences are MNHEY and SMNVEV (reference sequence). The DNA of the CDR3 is TGTGCCAGCAGTTTAAGAACTTCGAACACCGGGGAGCTGTTTTTT. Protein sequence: CASSLRTSNTGELFF.

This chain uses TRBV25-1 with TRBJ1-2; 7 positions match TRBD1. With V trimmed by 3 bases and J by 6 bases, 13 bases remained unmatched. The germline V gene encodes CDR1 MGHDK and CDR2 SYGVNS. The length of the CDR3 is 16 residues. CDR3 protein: CASSDHARDSLDGYTF. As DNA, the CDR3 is TGTGCCAGCAGTGATCACGCCCGGGACAGTTTGGATGGCTACACCTTC.

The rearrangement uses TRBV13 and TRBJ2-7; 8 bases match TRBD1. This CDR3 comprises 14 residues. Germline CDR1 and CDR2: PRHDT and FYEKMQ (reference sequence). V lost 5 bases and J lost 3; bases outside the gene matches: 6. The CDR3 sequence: CASSPGQGDYEQYF. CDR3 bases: TGTGCCAGCAGCCCAGGACAGGGTGACTACGAGCAGTACTTC.

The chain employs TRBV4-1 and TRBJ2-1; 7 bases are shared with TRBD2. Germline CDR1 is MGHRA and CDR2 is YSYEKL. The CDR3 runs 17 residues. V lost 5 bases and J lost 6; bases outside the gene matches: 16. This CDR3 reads CASSLAPSAGVFNEQFF. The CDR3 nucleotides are TGCGCCAGCAGCTTAGCTCCTTCGGCGGGAGTCTTCAATGAGCAGTTCTTC.

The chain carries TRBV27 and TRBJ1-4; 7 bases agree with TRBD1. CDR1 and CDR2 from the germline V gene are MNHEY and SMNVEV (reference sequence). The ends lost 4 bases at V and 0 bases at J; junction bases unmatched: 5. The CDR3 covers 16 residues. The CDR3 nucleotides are TGTGCCAGCAGTTGGGGACAGCCTGCAACTAATGAAAAACTGTTTTTT. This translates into CASSWGQPATNEKLFF.

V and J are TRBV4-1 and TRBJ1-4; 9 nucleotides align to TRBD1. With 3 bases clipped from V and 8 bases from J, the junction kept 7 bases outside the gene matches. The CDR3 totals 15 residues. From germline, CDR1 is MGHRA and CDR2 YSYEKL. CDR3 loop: CASSHYRGLEEKLFF. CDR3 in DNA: TGCGCCAGCAGCCATTACAGGGGGCTTGAAGAAAAACTGTTTTTT.

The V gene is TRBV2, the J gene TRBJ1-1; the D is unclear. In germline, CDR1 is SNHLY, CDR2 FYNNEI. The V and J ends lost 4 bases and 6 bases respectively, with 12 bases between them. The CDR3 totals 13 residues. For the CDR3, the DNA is TGTGCCAGCAGTGTGGCAAAAGGGTCTGAAGCTTTCTTT. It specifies CASSVAKGSEAFF.

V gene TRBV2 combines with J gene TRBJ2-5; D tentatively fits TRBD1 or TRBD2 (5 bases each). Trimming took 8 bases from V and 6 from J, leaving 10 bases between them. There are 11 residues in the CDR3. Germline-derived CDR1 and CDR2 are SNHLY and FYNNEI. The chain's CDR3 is CASAQGQTQYF. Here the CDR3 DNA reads TGTGCCAGCGCGCAGGGACAGACCCAGTACTTC. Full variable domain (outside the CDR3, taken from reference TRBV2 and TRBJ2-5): EPEVTQTPSHQVTQMGQEVILRCVPISNHLYFYWYRQILGQKVEFLVSFYNNEISEKSEIFDDQFSVERPDGSNFTLKIRSTKLEDSAMYFCASAQGQTQYFGPGTRLLVL.

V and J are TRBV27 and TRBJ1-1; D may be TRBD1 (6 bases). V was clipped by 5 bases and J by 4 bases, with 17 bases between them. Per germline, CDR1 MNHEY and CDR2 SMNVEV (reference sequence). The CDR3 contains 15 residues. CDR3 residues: CASSQGGAWGTEAFF. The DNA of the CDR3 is TGTGCCAGCAGTCAAGGGGGGGCCTGGGGCACTGAAGCTTTCTTT.

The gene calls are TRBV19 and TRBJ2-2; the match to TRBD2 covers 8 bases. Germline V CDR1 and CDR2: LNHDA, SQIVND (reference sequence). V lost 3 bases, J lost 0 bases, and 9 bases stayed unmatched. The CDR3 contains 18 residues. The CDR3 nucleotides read TGTGCCAGTAGTATGCCCTCTCTACTAGCGGCGAACACCGGGGAGCTGTTTTTT. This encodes CASSMPSLLAANTGELFF.

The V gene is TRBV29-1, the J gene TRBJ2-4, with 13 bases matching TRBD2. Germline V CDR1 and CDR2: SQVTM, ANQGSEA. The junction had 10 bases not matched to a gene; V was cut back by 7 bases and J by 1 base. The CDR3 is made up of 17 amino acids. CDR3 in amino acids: CSARTSGRAGAKNIQYF. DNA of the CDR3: TGCAGCGCCAGGACTAGCGGGAGAGCGGGGGCCAAAAACATTCAGTACTTC.

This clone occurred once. CDR3 residues: CASSLDIRNEQFF. CDR3 DNA sequence: TGTGCCAGCAGCTTAGATATACGCAATGAGCAGTTCTTC. The rearrangement uses TRBV7-9 and TRBJ2-1; unclear D gene. This CDR3 spans 13 amino acids. The germline V gene encodes CDR1 SEHNR and CDR2 FQNEAQ (reference sequence). Trimming shortened V by 1 base and J by 6 bases, and 7 bases separated the two germline ends.